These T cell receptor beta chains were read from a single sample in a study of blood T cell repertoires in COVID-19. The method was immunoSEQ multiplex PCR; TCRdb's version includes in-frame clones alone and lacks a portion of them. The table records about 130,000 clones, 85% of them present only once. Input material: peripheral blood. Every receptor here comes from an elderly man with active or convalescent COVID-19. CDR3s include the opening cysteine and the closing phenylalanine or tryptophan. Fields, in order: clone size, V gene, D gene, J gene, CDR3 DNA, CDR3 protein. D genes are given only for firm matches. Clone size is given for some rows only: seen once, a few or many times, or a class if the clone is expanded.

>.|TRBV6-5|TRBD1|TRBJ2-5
TGTGCCAGCAGTTACCGCGGGACAGGGGTAGAGACCCAGTACTTC
CASSYRGTGVETQYF
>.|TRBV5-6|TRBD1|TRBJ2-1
TGTGCCAGCAGCCTCCCGGGACAGGCGATCAATGAGCAGTTCTTC
CASSLPGQAINEQFF
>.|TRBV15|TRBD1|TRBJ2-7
TGTGCCACCAGCAGAGATATGGGACAGGTGAATGGGGAGCAGTACTTC
CATSRDMGQVNGEQYF
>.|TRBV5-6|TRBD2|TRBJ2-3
TGTGCCACTGGCGGGAGGGAACATACGCAGTATTTT
CATGGREHTQYF
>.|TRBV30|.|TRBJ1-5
TGTGCCTGGAGTGTATCCGGGGGACCGGGTAATCAGCCCCAGCATTTT
CAWSVSGGPGNQPQHF
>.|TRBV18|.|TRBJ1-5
TGTGCCAGCTCACCACGGGGACTGTCAGACGGCAATCAGCCCCAGCATTTT
CASSPRGLSDGNQPQHF
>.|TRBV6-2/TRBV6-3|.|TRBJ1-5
TGTGCCAGCAGTTCCGGTGATCAGCCCCAGCATTTT
CASSSGDQPQHF
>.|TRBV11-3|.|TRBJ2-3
TGTGCCAGCAGCTTTTTTGGGGCTCCAACAGATACGCAGTATTTT
CASSFFGAPTDTQYF
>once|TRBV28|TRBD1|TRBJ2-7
TGTGCCAGCAGTTTATTGACAGGGAGCAACTACGAGCAGTACTTC
CASSLLTGSNYEQYF
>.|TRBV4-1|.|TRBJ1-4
TGCGCCAGCAGCCCGACAGCAACTAATGAAAAACTGTTTTTT
CASSPTATNEKLFF
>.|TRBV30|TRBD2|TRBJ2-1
TGTGCCTGGAGTTCTAGCGGGGTATACAATGAGCAGTTCTTC
CAWSSSGVYNEQFF
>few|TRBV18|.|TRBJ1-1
TGTGCCAGCTCACCCAGGAACCTGAACACTGAAGCTTTCTTT
CASSPRNLNTEAFF
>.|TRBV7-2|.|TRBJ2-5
TGTGCCAGCAGTCCTAAATCAGGGGAGACCCAGTACTTC
CASSPKSGETQYF
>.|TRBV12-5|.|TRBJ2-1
TGTGCTAGTGGTTTGGTGCCCAAAACGAGCTCCTACAATGAGCAGTTCTTC
CASGLVPKTSSYNEQFF
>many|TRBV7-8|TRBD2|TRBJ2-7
TGTGCCAGCAGCTTAGTAGCGGGAGGGGGCGAGCAGTACTTC
CASSLVAGGGEQYF
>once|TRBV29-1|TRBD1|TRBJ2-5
TGCAGCGTTAGCCCCGGGACAGGGGATGTGGGTGAGACCCAGTACTTC
CSVSPGTGDVGETQYF
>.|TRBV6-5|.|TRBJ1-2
TGTGCCAGCAGTAAAACCGGGAGGTATGGCTACACCTTC
CASSKTGRYGYTF
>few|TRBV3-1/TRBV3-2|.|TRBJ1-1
TGTGCCAGCAGCCAACTGGACAGGAACACTGAAGCTTTCTTT
CASSQLDRNTEAFF
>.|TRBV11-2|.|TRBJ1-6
TGTGCCAGCAGCCTTACTGGCGGCTTTAATAATTCACCCCTCCACTTT
CASSLTGGFNNSPLHF
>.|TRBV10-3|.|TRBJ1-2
TGTGCCATCGCGACTAGCTATGGCTACACCTTC
CAIATSYGYTF
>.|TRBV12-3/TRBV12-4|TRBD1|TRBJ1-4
TGTGCCAGCAGCATCAATGACAGGGGCAAACTGTTTTTT
CASSINDRGKLFF
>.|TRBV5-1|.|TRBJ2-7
TGCGCCAGCAGCTCGGGAGCCCTACTAGACGAGCAGTACTTC
CASSSGALLDEQYF
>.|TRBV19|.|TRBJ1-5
TGTGCCAGTAGCACCTTAGACTATAGCAATCAGCCCCAGCATTTT
CASSTLDYSNQPQHF
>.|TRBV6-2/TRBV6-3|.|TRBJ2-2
TGTGCCAGCAGTTACCAAGGAGGGCGCGCCGGGGAGCTGTTTTTT
CASSYQGGRAGELFF
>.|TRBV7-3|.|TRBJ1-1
TGTGCCAGCAGCTTCAATCCAATGTACATACCGAACACTGAAGCTTTCTTT
CASSFNPMYIPNTEAFF
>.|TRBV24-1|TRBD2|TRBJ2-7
TGTGCCACCAGTGATGGGACTAGCGGGACCTACGAGCAGTACTTC
CATSDGTSGTYEQYF
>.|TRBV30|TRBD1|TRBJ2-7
TGTGCCTGGACCACAGGGGTGGGAAACGAGCAGTACTTC
CAWTTGVGNEQYF
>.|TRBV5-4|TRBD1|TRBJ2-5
TGTGCCAGCAGCACACAGGGGTGGCGGGAGACCCAGTACTTC
CASSTQGWRETQYF
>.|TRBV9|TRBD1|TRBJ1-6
TGTGCCAGCAGCTTCTCCCCGGGACAGGGCGGTTCACCCCTCCACTTT
CASSFSPGQGGSPLHF
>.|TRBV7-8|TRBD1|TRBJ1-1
TGTGCCAGCAGCCCGCGACAGGGAGACACTGAAGCTTTCTTT
CASSPRQGDTEAFF
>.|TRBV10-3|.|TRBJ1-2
TGTGCCATCAGCGGGGGAGACTATGGCTACACCTTC
CAISGGDYGYTF
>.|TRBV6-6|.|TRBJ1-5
TGTGCCAGCAGTTATATGGAGAGCAATCAGCCCCAGCATTTT
CASSYMESNQPQHF
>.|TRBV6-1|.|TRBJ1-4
TGTGCCAGCAGTGAAGGGACTCTGAATGAAAAACTGTTTTTT
CASSEGTLNEKLFF
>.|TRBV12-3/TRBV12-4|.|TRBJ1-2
TGTGCCAGCAGAATATTAAGAGAGGGCTACACCTTC
CASRILREGYTF
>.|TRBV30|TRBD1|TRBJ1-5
TGTGCCTGGAGTCCAGGGGGGCGCAATCAGCCCCAGCATTTT
CAWSPGGRNQPQHF
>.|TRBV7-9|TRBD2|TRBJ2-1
TGTGCCACAGGGACTAGCGGGATCAATGAGCAGTTCTTC
CATGTSGINEQFF
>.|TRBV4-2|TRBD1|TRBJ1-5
TGTGCCAGCAGCCCAACGCCGACAGGGGACCAGCCCCAGCATTTT
CASSPTPTGDQPQHF
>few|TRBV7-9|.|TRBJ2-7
TGTGCCAGCAGCTTAGAAGGAGTCTACGAGCAGTACTTC
CASSLEGVYEQYF
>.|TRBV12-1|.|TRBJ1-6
TGTGCCAGCAGCTCAGTCCCAGGGAGGGGGTCCTATAATTCACCCCTCCACTTT
CASSSVPGRGSYNSPLHF
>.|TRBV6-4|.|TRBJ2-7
TGTGCCAGCAGTGGTAAGGATAAGGGAGAATTGCGCGAGCAGTACTTC
CASSGKDKGELREQYF
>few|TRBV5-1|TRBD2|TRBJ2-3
TGCGCCAGCAGCCATTGGGAGGGTCCGCGTCCAGATACGCAGTATTTT
CASSHWEGPRPDTQYF
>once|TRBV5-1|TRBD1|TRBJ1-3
TGCGCCAGCAGCTGGACAGGGAGTCAATCCGGAAACACCATATATTTT
CASSWTGSQSGNTIYF
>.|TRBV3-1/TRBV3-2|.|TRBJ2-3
TGTGCCAGCAGCCAAGATAGGTGGTTGGAGGGGCAGTATTTT
CASSQDRWLEGQYF
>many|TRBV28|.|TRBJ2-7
TGTGCCAGCAGTTTCAGTAGCCTGAAGGACGAGCAGTACTTC
CASSFSSLKDEQYF
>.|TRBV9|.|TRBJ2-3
TGTGCCAGCAGCCCCGGGTCCCTCACAGATACGCAGTATTTT
CASSPGSLTDTQYF
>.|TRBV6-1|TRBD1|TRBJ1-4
TGTGCCAGCAGTGAAGGGGACAGGGCAGGAAAACTGTTTTTT
CASSEGDRAGKLFF
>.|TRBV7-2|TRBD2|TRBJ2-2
TGTGCCAGCAGCGGAGTCCGGGCTAGCGGGAGGTCCACCGGGGAGCTGTTTTTT
CASSGVRASGRSTGELFF
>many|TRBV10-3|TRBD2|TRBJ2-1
TGTGCCATCAGTTCGGGACTAGCGGGAGGATCGCCGGTTCAGGATGAGCAGTTCTTC
CAISSGLAGGSPVQDEQFF
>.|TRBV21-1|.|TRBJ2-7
TGTGCCAGCAGCAAAGACAGGGGGGGCTACGAGCAGTACTTC
CASSKDRGGYEQYF
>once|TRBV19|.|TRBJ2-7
TGTGCCAGTAGTCAGGCAGGGCATACCTACGAGCAGTACTTC
CASSQAGHTYEQYF
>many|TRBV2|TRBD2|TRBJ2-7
TGTGCCAGCAGTTACACGACTAGCAGAAGCTACGAGCAGTACTTC
CASSYTTSRSYEQYF
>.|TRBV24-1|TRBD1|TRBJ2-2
TGTGCCACCGGCGGACAGGCCGGGGAGCTGTTTTTT
CATGGQAGELFF
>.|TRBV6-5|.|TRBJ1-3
TGTGCCGGGGGGGAACAGCCGTTCTCTGGAAACACCATATATTTT
CAGGEQPFSGNTIYF
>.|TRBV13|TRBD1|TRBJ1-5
TGTGCCAGCAGCTCCGGGACAGGGTGGGATCAGCCCCAGCATTTT
CASSSGTGWDQPQHF
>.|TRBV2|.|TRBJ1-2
TGTGCCACCCCCTTACAGGGCTCCTTAAACTATGGCTACACCTTC
CATPLQGSLNYGYTF